One sample yielded the 28 T cell receptor beta chains listed below, sequenced in a study of blood T cell repertoires in COVID-19. Profiling relied on immunoSEQ multiplex PCR, and the TCRdb table lists in-frame clones only, not all of them. The repertoire holds around 30,000 clones, with 90% to 95% as singletons. The sequenced sample consisted of peripheral blood. The receptors stem from a man aged 55 to 70 with acute or convalescent COVID-19.

This chain joins TRBV28 and TRBJ1-5; 8 bases fit TRBD1. The CDR3 sequence is 16 residues long. The V gene end was trimmed by 1 base and the J gene end by 2 bases; junction bases not matched to a gene: 4. The germline V gene has CDR1 MDHEN and CDR2 SYDVKM. The CDR3 DNA sequence: TGTGCCAGCAGTTTATACGGACAGGGCGGCAATCAGCCCCAGCATTTT. It codes for CASSLYGQGGNQPQHF.

The chain joins TRBV5-8 to TRBJ1-2; 7 bases align to TRBD1. Germline CDR1 reads SGHTS; CDR2 reads YDEGEE. With 0 bases clipped from V and 4 bases from J, the junction kept 12 bases outside the gene matches. CDR3 length equals 17 residues. The CDR3 bases are TGTGCCAGCAGCTTGGACCGCAGACAGGGCGCTATCTATGGCTACACCTTC. Encoded protein: CASSLDRRQGAIYGYTF.

The chain is built from TRBV28 and TRBJ1-5, with D perhaps TRBD1 (5 bases). CDR3 length: 13 residues. From germline, CDR1 is MDHEN and CDR2 SYDVKM. Trimming removed 4 bases from V and 4 bases from J, with 8 bases in between. CDR3 DNA sequence: TGTGCCAGCAGTTCCCAGGGTAATCAGCCCCAGCATTTT. It encodes CASSSQGNQPQHF.

The V gene is TRBV2, the J gene TRBJ2-7; 8 bases line up with TRBD1. Germline CDR1 SNHLY, CDR2 FYNNEI. This CDR3 is 13 amino acids long. Germline trimming cut 8 bases from V and 4 bases from J; bases unmatched to any gene: 7. The CDR3 sequence: CASSGTGGYEQYV. The CDR3 DNA sequence: TGTGCCAGCTCCGGGACAGGAGGATACGAGCAGTACGTC.

The gene calls are TRBV5-1 and TRBJ1-2, with 8 positions matching TRBD1. CDR3 length: 14 amino acids. Germline V gene lookup returns CDR1 SGHRS and CDR2 YFSETQ. Unmatched junction bases numbered 6, after V lost 4 bases and J lost 4 bases. The CDR3 DNA follows: TGCGCCAGCAGCCCCGGGGACAGGCCCTATGGCTACACCTTC. Translated, it gives CASSPGDRPYGYTF.

The chain links TRBV19 to TRBJ1-1; D unclear. There are 15 residues in the CDR3. Germline-derived CDR1 and CDR2 are LNHDA and SQIVND (reference sequence). Trimming pared 3 bases from V and 0 bases from J, leaving 11 bases between. Here the CDR3 reads CASSISYSMNTEAFF. The CDR3 DNA is TGTGCCAGTAGTATCAGTTACAGCATGAACACTGAAGCTTTCTTT.

Note on this clone: Other DNA sequences in the same sample also yield this CDR3. Here the CDR3 DNA reads TGTGCCAGCAGCTTGGGACTAGCCACCGATACGCAGTATTTT. Translated, it gives CASSLGLATDTQYF. This rearrangement joins TRBV11-2 to TRBJ2-3, with 9 bases lining up with TRBD2. V dropped 3 bases and J dropped 6; count of bases not matched to a gene: 4. In germline, CDR1 is SGHAT, CDR2 FQNNGV. The CDR3 extends over 14 amino acids.

The chain carries TRBV13 and TRBJ2-7; D possibly corresponds to TRBD1 (6 bases). V was pared by 4 bases and J by 3 bases, with 22 bases between. This CDR3 comprises 17 residues. Germline assignment: CDR1 PRHDT and CDR2 FYEKMQ (reference sequence). CDR3 sequence: CASSSRTGPEPNYEQYV. Written as DNA, the CDR3 is TGTGCCAGCAGCTCCCGAACAGGGCCTGAACCCAACTACGAGCAGTACGTC.

V and J are TRBV5-1 and TRBJ2-1, with 10 bases lining up with TRBD2. This CDR3 comprises 15 residues. CDR1 is SGHRS, CDR2 YFSETQ, per germline. V was pared by 4 bases and J by 5 bases, with 6 bases of the junction left unmatched. The CDR3 reads CASSRGTSADNEQFF. Here the CDR3 DNA reads TGCGCCAGCAGCCGTGGGACTAGCGCCGACAATGAGCAGTTCTTC.

The chain employs TRBV5-4 and TRBJ1-1, with TRBD1 matching 7 bases. Trimming removed 3 bases from V and 1 base from J; junction bases left unmatched: 9. The CDR3 sequence is 16 residues long. Germline V gene sequence: CDR1 SGHNT, CDR2 YYREEE (reference sequence). The chain's CDR3 is CASSYGQALGNTEAFF. CDR3 bases: TGTGCCAGCAGCTACGGACAGGCCTTAGGGAACACTGAAGCTTTCTTT.

V usage is TRBV30 and J usage is TRBJ2-5; TRBD1 is a possible D gene (6 bases). Trimming cost V 3 bases and J 5 bases, with 13 bases left between them. The CDR3 is 13 amino acids. The germline gives CDR1 GTSNPN, CDR2 SVGIG (reference sequence). The CDR3 nucleotides are TGTGCCTGGAGGGACAGTGGGTTTGAGACCCAGTACTTC. Its protein is CAWRDSGFETQYF.

The CDR3: CASSTRTRRVEKLFF. The CDR3 nucleotides read TGTGCCAGTAGTACCCGGACCCGGAGGGTTGAAAAACTGTTTTTT. The genes are TRBV19 and TRBJ1-4; no clear D. V lost 4 bases, J lost 7 bases, and 16 bases lay in between. Per the germline V gene, CDR1 is LNHDA and CDR2 is SQIVND (reference sequence). CDR3 length: 15 residues.

The chain uses TRBV5-6 and TRBJ2-7, with D possibly being TRBD1 (5 bases). Trimming stripped 1 base from V and 0 bases from J, with 14 bases between. The V gene's germline CDR1 is SGHDT and CDR2 YYEEEE. The CDR3 totals 16 residues. The CDR3 loop is CASSLTGRTISYEQYV. Written as DNA, the CDR3 is TGTGCCAGCAGCTTGACGGGCAGGACAATCTCCTACGAGCAGTACGTC.

The chain recombines TRBV30 with TRBJ2-1; 8 nucleotides align to TRBD2. Germline values: CDR1 GTSNPN, CDR2 SVGIG (reference sequence). The V segment lost 4 bases and the J segment 6 bases; nucleotides outside the gene matches: 11. This CDR3 comprises 15 residues. In DNA, the CDR3 is TGTGCCTGGATTGTAGGAGCGGGAGTCCTCAATGAGCAGTTCTTC. This gives the protein CAWIVGAGVLNEQFF. Full variable domain (outside the CDR3, taken from reference TRBV30 and TRBJ2-1): SQTIHQWPATLVQPVGSPLSLECTVEGTSNPNLYWYRQAAGRGLQLLFYSVGIGQISSEVPQNLSASRPQDRQFILSSKKLLLSDSGFYLCAWIVGAGVLNEQFFGPGTRLTVL.

V gene TRBV14 combines with J gene TRBJ2-2, with TRBD2 identical over 14 bases. Germline V lookup: CDR1 SGHDN, CDR2 FVKESK. After removal of 0 bases from V and 4 bases from J, the junction contained 4 bases not matched to a gene. This CDR3 is built from 18 residues. CDR3 coding DNA: TGTGCCAGCAGCCAAGATCTGGGACTAGCGGGAGTCACCGGGGAGCTGTTTTTT. Translation: CASSQDLGLAGVTGELFF.

This clone was observed a few times. This chain links TRBV5-8 with TRBJ2-1; D remains ambiguous. The CDR3 has 12 residues. The germline CDR1 and CDR2 sequences are SGHTS and YDEGEE. V was clipped by 0 bases and J by 13 bases, with 11 bases between them. The chain's CDR3 is CASSLVSSSQFF. The CDR3 nucleotides are TGTGCCAGCAGCTTGGTCTCGTCTTCCCAGTTCTTC.

The chain has TRBV5-5 and TRBJ1-6; the D is unclear. CDR3 length: 14 amino acids. Germline CDR1 SGHKS, CDR2 YYEKEE (reference sequence). Trimming stripped 5 bases from V and 7 bases from J, with 13 bases between. In nucleotides, the CDR3 is TGTGCCAGCAGTCTGCTTCAGGCAAATTCACCCCTCCACTTT. It translates to CASSLLQANSPLHF.

V gene TRBV5-8 combines with J gene TRBJ1-3; TRBD1 aligns across 9 bases. J was trimmed by 9 bases and V by 1 base; bases with no gene match: 8. This CDR3 is built from 15 residues. CDR1 and CDR2 from the germline V gene are SGHTS and YDEGEE. The CDR3 bases are TGTGCCAGCAGCTTGTGGGACAGGGTGATTGGCACCATATATTTT. It encodes CASSLWDRVIGTIYF.

The chain carries TRBV29-1 and TRBJ1-2; D is possibly TRBD1 (5 bases). Trimming stripped 4 bases from V and 4 bases from J, with 10 bases between. This CDR3 contains 12 residues. The germline V gene encodes CDR1 SQVTM and CDR2 ANQGSEA. Here the CDR3 reads CSVGGVGYGYTF. The CDR3 nucleotides are TGCAGCGTTGGGGGGGTAGGCTATGGCTACACCTTC.

The chain has TRBV27 and TRBJ2-2; maybe TRBD1 (5 bases). This CDR3 has 15 residues. Looked up from germline, CDR1 is MNHEY and CDR2 is SMNVEV (reference sequence). Trimming stripped 6 bases from V and 1 base from J, with 12 bases between. The CDR3 coding sequence is TGTGCCAGCAGGGTAGGGGCCCTGAACACCGGGGAGCTGTTTTTT. Amino acid sequence: CASRVGALNTGELFF.

The J gene is TRBJ2-7, the V gene TRBV20-1; TRBD2 might be the D (5 bases). Germline CDR1 is DFQATT and CDR2 is SNEGSKA (reference sequence). V was cut by 3 bases and J by 2 bases, with 11 bases left in between. The length of the CDR3 is 13 residues. The CDR3 DNA sequence: TGCAGTGCTAGTACCAGCGGAACCTACGAGCAGTACTTC. Translating it yields CSASTSGTYEQYF.

CDR3 bases: TGTGCCAGCAGCTTGGAGGTTCGGGGCACCGGGGAGCTGTTTTTT. Amino acid sequence: CASSLEVRGTGELFF. The chain carries TRBV5-4 and TRBJ2-2; D is perhaps TRBD2 (5 bases). The germline V gene encodes CDR1 SGHNT and CDR2 YYREEE (reference sequence). The ends were cut back, 0 bases at V and 4 bases at J, with 10 bases in the middle. The CDR3 runs to 15 residues.

By sample share, this clone is medium-sized (0.01 to 0.1%). As DNA, the CDR3 is TGTGCCAGCAGTTTGGGACAGGGAAGTCGGCATTTT. This gives the protein CASSLGQGSRHF. The chain employs TRBV12-3 or TRBV12-4 and TRBJ1-5, with 9 bases matching TRBD1. The ends lost 3 bases at V and 15 bases at J; junction bases unmatched: 6. This CDR3 is built from 12 residues.

The chain carries TRBV6-6 and TRBJ1-5; 7 bases align to TRBD1. The CDR3 is 14 residues long. Trimming at V came to 2 bases and at J to 8 bases, leaving 6 bases not matched to a gene. CDR1 is MNHNY, CDR2 SVGAGI, per germline (reference sequence). This CDR3 is CASSYAQGMKPQHF. Here the CDR3 DNA reads TGTGCCAGCAGTTACGCACAGGGGATGAAGCCCCAGCATTTT.

This clone was recorded only once. The chain couples TRBV28 to TRBJ1-2, with D possibly matching TRBD1 (6 bases). Trimming took 5 bases from V and 13 from J, leaving 20 bases between them. This CDR3 is 13 amino acids long. Germline values: CDR1 MDHEN, CDR2 SYDVKM. The CDR3 sequence: CASSPGGRSRGTF. The CDR3 nucleotides are TGTGCCAGCAGTCCCGGTGGACGGTCCAGGGGCACCTTC.

The chain combines TRBV19 with TRBJ1-6, with D perhaps TRBD1 (6 bases). The CDR3 is 15 amino acids. V dropped 5 bases and J dropped 1 base, with 9 bases sitting between them. Germline V gene data show CDR1 as LNHDA and CDR2 as SQIVND (reference sequence). CDR3 bases: TGTGCCAGTAGTCAACAGGGTTCCTATAATTCACCCCTCCACTTT. The encoded protein is CASSQQGSYNSPLHF.

This chain links TRBV6-6 with TRBJ2-7, with D tentatively TRBD2 (8 bases). The length of the CDR3 is 14 residues. Between the trimmed V and J ends, which lost 5 bases and 5 bases, there was a span of 16 bases. Germline CDR1 and CDR2: MNHNY and SVGAGI (reference sequence). This CDR3 reads CASSEGAGGNEQYF. CDR3 DNA: TGTGCCAGCAGTGAGGGGGCGGGAGGAAACGAGCAGTACTTC.

The chain carries TRBV29-1 and TRBJ1-1; D call uncertain. Germline V gene data show CDR1 as SQVTM and CDR2 as ANQGSEA. V was shortened by 5 bases and J by 3 bases, with 16 bases between the two germline ends. CDR3 length: 14 amino acids. In nucleotides, the CDR3 is TGCAGCGTTTGGGGAAGGAGGCTGGACACTGAAGCTTTCTTT. Protein product: CSVWGRRLDTEAFF.